Each of the 26 T cell receptor beta chains below was sequenced from the same sample in a study of T cell repertoires in cytomegalovirus infection. MiXCR, run by TCRdb on the reads, gives a single entry per CDR3 protein. The sample carries 300,000 or so distinct CDR3 sequences, approximately 25% recorded once. These receptors lack a known antigen. The sample in question was cultured PBMCs, obtained from culture after CMV antigen stimulation. These receptors were taken from a human donor in good health (CMV status not recorded). Some clones in this sample may be carry-over from other donors' samples.

The chain carries TRBV7-2 and TRBJ1-2; D is unresolved. The CDR3 is 13 amino acids. The V gene's germline CDR1 is SGHTA and CDR2 FQGNSA. V dropped 5 bases and J dropped 4 bases, with 11 bases sitting between them. CDR3: CASSRSRVYGYTF. The CDR3 region has the DNA TGTGCCAGCAGCCGAAGTCGAGTCTATGGCTACACCTTC.

This rearrangement joins TRBV14 to TRBJ1-5; D is ambiguous. The CDR3 has 14 amino acids. Trimming took off 7 bases at V and 6 bases at J, with 16 bases between the two ends. The germline V gene has CDR1 SGHDN and CDR2 FVKESK. The CDR3 here is CASIVTAPGQPQHF. The CDR3 DNA sequence: TGTGCCAGCATCGTGACCGCCCCCGGTCAGCCCCAGCATTTT.

The chain links TRBV27 to TRBJ1-5, with D uncertain. CDR3 length: 15 residues. Germline CDR1 and CDR2: MNHEY and SMNVEV (reference sequence). Trimming cost V 0 bases and J 6 bases, with 12 bases left between them. CDR3 in DNA: TGTGCCAGCAGTTTATCGCCGGCCGCCCGTCAGCCCCAGCATTTT. As protein: CASSLSPAARQPQHF.

This clonotype occurred a few times. The chain joins TRBV7-2 to TRBJ2-1; 10 bases fit TRBD2. This CDR3 comprises 15 residues. J gave up 8 bases and V 5 bases, and 9 bases lay outside the gene matches. From germline, CDR1 is SGHTA and CDR2 FQGNSA. The CDR3 DNA reads TGTGCCAGCAGCCTAAGTGGGCTAGCGGGAGATGAGCAGTTCTTC. This sequence encodes CASSLSGLAGDEQFF.

This clonotype was detected ten times or more. The CDR3 DNA follows: TGTGCCAGCAGCCCTTCGGACAGTTTACAGCCCCAGCATTTT. Translation gives CASSPSDSLQPQHF. The V gene is TRBV7-6, the J gene TRBJ1-5; a weak D match, TRBD1 (6 bases). The V end was cut by 5 bases, the J end by 7 bases, with 15 bases between. CDR1 and CDR2 (germline): SGHVS, FNYEAQ. This CDR3 is built from 14 residues.

The rearrangement links TRBV29-1 to TRBJ1-2; D is undetermined. CDR3 length: 14 amino acids. Germline CDR1 and CDR2: SQVTM and ANQGSEA. Trimming stripped 1 base from V and 4 bases from J, with 13 bases between. This CDR3 reads CSVEVPRGSYGYTF. The CDR3 nucleotides read TGCAGCGTTGAAGTTCCCCGGGGTTCCTATGGCTACACCTTC.

The chain uses TRBV29-1 and TRBJ2-7; 8 bases map to TRBD1. Per the germline V gene, CDR1 is SQVTM and CDR2 is ANQGSEA. Trimming removed 5 bases from V and 7 bases from J; junction bases left unmatched: 4. The CDR3 is made up of 11 amino acids. CDR3 loop: CSVHRGYEQYF. CDR3 nucleotides: TGCAGCGTTCACAGGGGGTATGAGCAGTACTTC.

This chain joins TRBV7-2 and TRBJ1-4, with no clear D. The V gene lost 3 bases and the J gene lost 6 bases, with 8 bases spanning the gap. The CDR3 loop spans 13 amino acids. Germline V gene data show CDR1 as SGHTA and CDR2 as FQGNSA. The CDR3 DNA sequence: TGTGCCAGCAGCTTGCTTCAGGATGAAAAACTGTTTTTT. Its protein is CASSLLQDEKLFF.

The chain uses TRBV7-9 and TRBJ1-6; weak D call: TRBD1 (5 bases). Germline loops: CDR1 SEHNR, CDR2 FQNEAQ (reference sequence). Trimming took 3 bases from V and 0 from J, leaving 15 bases between them. This CDR3 has 18 amino acids. The chain's CDR3 is CASSFFGRESSYNSPLHF. CDR3 nucleotide sequence: TGTGCCAGCAGCTTCTTTGGCAGGGAGAGCTCCTATAATTCACCCCTCCACTTT. Full variable domain (missing parts from reference TRBV7-9 and TRBJ1-6): DTGVSQNPRHKITKRGQNVTFRCDPISEHNRLYWYRQTLGQGPEFLTYFQNEAQLEKSRLLSDRFSAERPKGSFSTLEIQRTEQGDSAMYLCASSFFGRESSYNSPLHFGNGTRLTVT.

The gene calls are TRBV7-2 and TRBJ2-7; D not certain. The length of the CDR3 is 14 residues. From germline, CDR1 is SGHTA and CDR2 FQGNSA. The V and J ends lost 3 bases and 2 bases respectively, with 11 bases between them. CDR3 region: CASSFGLKPYEQYF. Here the CDR3 DNA reads TGTGCCAGCAGCTTTGGCCTAAAGCCCTACGAGCAGTACTTC.

The chain has TRBV9 and TRBJ2-1; 7 bases are a match to TRBD2. Germline CDR1 and CDR2: SGDLS and YYNGEE. This CDR3 is 11 amino acids long. The V gene end was trimmed by 7 bases and the J gene end by 7 bases; junction bases not matched to a gene: 2. The CDR3 loop reads CASGGGNEQFF. CDR3 sequence (DNA): TGTGCCAGCGGGGGGGGAAATGAGCAGTTCTTC.

This clonotype has a handful of counts. The CDR3 DNA is TGTGCCAGCAGCTTTACATTTGGGGTGATACCTAACTATGGCTACACCTTC. Its protein product is CASSFTFGVIPNYGYTF. The J gene is TRBJ1-2, the V gene TRBV7-9; unclear D gene. This CDR3 region has 17 residues. CDR1 is SEHNR and CDR2 is FQNEAQ in the germline V gene (reference sequence). Trimming left V 3 bases short and J 0 bases short, with 17 bases between.

This clonotype was picked up a small number of times. The CDR3 DNA reads as TGCGCCAGCAGCTTCGGGGCGGGGAGCACGAACACTGAAGCTTTCTTT. Translated, it gives CASSFGAGSTNTEAFF. The chain employs TRBV5-1 and TRBJ1-1; maybe TRBD1 (5 bases). Trimming took off 2 bases at V and 1 base at J, with 15 bases between the two ends. CDR3 length: 16 amino acids. CDR1 and CDR2 from the germline V gene are SGHRS and YFSETQ.

The V and J genes are TRBV18 and TRBJ2-1; TRBD1 matches 8 bases. Unmatched junction bases numbered 5, after V lost 4 bases and J lost 6 bases. The CDR3 has 14 residues. CDR1 is KGHSH, CDR2 LQKENI, per germline. In DNA form, the CDR3 reads TGTGCCAGCTCACACTTTGGACAGGGCAATGAGCAGTTCTTC. As protein: CASSHFGQGNEQFF.

This clonotype appeared a few times. The chain is built from TRBV7-9 and TRBJ2-2; D gene unclear. The CDR3 runs to 16 residues. V shed 3 bases and J shed 6 bases, with 17 bases lying between them. The germline CDR1 and CDR2 sequences are SEHNR and FQNEAQ (reference sequence). CDR3 residues: CASSLNRVVGSGELFF. The CDR3 bases are TGTGCCAGCAGCTTGAACAGAGTAGTAGGTTCCGGGGAGCTGTTTTTT.

This clonotype was detected a few times. As DNA, the CDR3 is TGCAGTGCTAGTCGAGGTCGGAATGAGCAGTTCTTC. Translation gives CSASRGRNEQFF. V usage is TRBV20-1 and J usage is TRBJ2-1; D remains ambiguous. Germline V gives CDR1 DFQATT, CDR2 SNEGSKA (reference sequence). This CDR3 spans 12 amino acids. V was pared by 3 bases and J by 7 bases, with 10 bases between.

The rearrangement uses TRBV28 and TRBJ1-5; 11 bases match TRBD1. Losses at the gene ends were 7 bases for V and 5 bases for J; bases not matched to a gene: 10. Germline values: CDR1 MDHEN, CDR2 SYDVKM. The CDR3 totals 16 residues. The CDR3 sequence is CASIASSGQGDQPQHF. DNA of the CDR3: TGTGCCAGCATTGCATCTTCGGGACAGGGGGATCAGCCCCAGCATTTT. The entire variable domain, with the rest obtained from reference TRBV28 and TRBJ1-5, is as follows: DVKVTQSSRYLVKRTGEKVFLECVQDMDHENMFWYRQDPGLGLRLIYFSYDVKMKEKGDIPEGYSVSREKKERFSLILESASTNQTSMYLCASIASSGQGDQPQHFGDGTRLSIL.

This sequence joins TRBV20-1 and TRBJ2-2; the D is unclear. The CDR3 has 15 residues. Trimming left V 0 bases short and J 3 bases short, with 11 bases between. Looked up from germline, CDR1 is DFQATT and CDR2 is SNEGSKA (reference sequence). The chain's CDR3 is CSARDHQYDTGELFF. CDR3 nucleotides: TGCAGTGCTAGAGATCACCAGTATGACACCGGGGAGCTGTTTTTT.

V gene TRBV28 combines with J gene TRBJ2-7; possibly TRBD1 or TRBD2 for D (6 bases each). The CDR3 covers 12 residues. Germline V lookup: CDR1 MDHEN, CDR2 SYDVKM. Trimming took off 7 bases at V and 9 bases at J, with 16 bases between the two ends. The CDR3, as DNA: TGTGCCAGCACCCCCGCGGGACAAAGGCAGTACTTC. As protein: CASTPAGQRQYF.

In its sample, this clonotype was seen a few times. This chain connects TRBV28 to TRBJ1-2; no definite D call. Germline CDR1 reads MDHEN; CDR2 reads SYDVKM. The CDR3 is 12 residues long. V shed 6 bases and J shed 0 bases, with 5 bases lying between them. The CDR3 DNA follows: TGTGCCAGCAGCAGAACTAACTATGGCTACACCTTC. Translated: CASSRTNYGYTF.

The V gene is TRBV7-8, the J gene TRBJ1-1; no reliable D call. Per germline, CDR1 SGHVS and CDR2 FQNEAQ. CDR3 length: 15 amino acids. Trimming stripped 5 bases from V and 0 bases from J, with 13 bases between. The CDR3 sequence: CASSRAFTVNTEAFF. The CDR3 DNA sequence: TGTGCCAGCAGCCGGGCATTTACAGTGAACACTGAAGCTTTCTTT.

This sequence joins TRBV5-6 and TRBJ2-7; the match to TRBD2 covers 13 bases. The CDR3 has 15 amino acids. Trimming at V came to 4 bases and at J to 6 bases, leaving 7 bases not matched to a gene. Germline CDR1 SGHDT, CDR2 YYEEEE. The CDR3 coding sequence is TGTGCCAGCAGCCCTGAGGGACTAGCGGGAAGCGAGCAGTACGTC. This gives the protein CASSPEGLAGSEQYV.

This chain connects TRBV5-6 to TRBJ1-5; D remains unclear. CDR3 length equals 14 residues. CDR1 and CDR2 from the germline V gene are SGHDT and YYEEEE. V was shortened by 6 bases and J by 5 bases, with 15 bases between the two germline ends. In DNA form, the CDR3 reads TGTGCCAGCACCCTAGGAGGGTTTGATCAGCCCCAGCATTTT. It encodes CASTLGGFDQPQHF.

V usage is TRBV11-2 and J usage is TRBJ2-7; no clear D gene. Germline V CDR1 and CDR2: SGHAT, FQNNGV. The CDR3 spans 14 residues. Trimming pared 5 bases from V and 4 bases from J, leaving 15 bases between. CDR3 loop: CASSPPFSEYEQYV. The CDR3 DNA is TGTGCCAGCAGCCCCCCATTTTCAGAATACGAGCAGTACGTC.

This chain's CDR3 is CASSFGLRQGAAFF. CDR3 coding DNA: TGTGCCAGCAGTTTCGGACTAAGACAGGGAGCAGCTTTCTTT. The chain uses TRBV6-2 or TRBV6-3 and TRBJ1-1, with TRBD1 identical over 7 bases. The junction had 12 bases not matched to a gene; V was cut back by 4 bases and J by 10 bases. The CDR3 spans 14 residues. CDR1 and CDR2 from the germline V gene are MNHEY and SVGEGT.

There are many counts of this clonotype. This chain connects TRBV7-2 to TRBJ2-2; the D gene is possibly TRBD2 (6 bases). Germline CDR1 is SGHTA and CDR2 is FQGNSA. Trimming cost V 5 bases and J 7 bases, with 20 bases left between them. The CDR3 contains 16 residues. The CDR3 sequence: CASSRAMISGGGELFF. The CDR3 coding sequence is TGTGCCAGCAGCCGAGCGATGATTAGCGGAGGCGGGGAGCTGTTTTTT.